A selection of T cell receptor beta chains follows, all from one sample in a study of T cell responses to AZD1222 COVID-19 vaccine. Libraries were prepared by immunoSEQ multiplex PCR; TCRdb keeps only in-frame clonotypes and omits some of them. The sample has 130,000 to 150,000 clones, 82% seen once. The sequenced sample was peripheral blood, obtained on day 0 of MenACWY control vaccination. The receptor source for this set is an adult in good health. Both conserved end residues are part of each CDR3. D genes are given only for firm matches. Clone size appears in some rows only: once, few, many, or a class for an expanded clone.

TRBD1 TRBJ1-4 - TRBV7-6 TGTGCCAGCAGCGTAAGGACAGGGGGTAATGAAAAACTGTTTTTT CASSVRTGGNEKLFF
- TRBJ1-5 - TRBV6-2/TRBV6-3 TGTGCCAGCAGTTACCGCGAACCCCAGCCCCAGCATTTT CASSYREPQPQHF
- TRBJ1-4 - TRBV3-1/TRBV3-2 TGTGCCAGCAGTCCTCACCCCCGGGACCGGGGGCCTAATGAAAAACTGTTTTTT CASSPHPRDRGPNEKLFF
TRBD2 TRBJ2-3 - TRBV7-9 TGTGCCAGCAGCTTAACCGGGGGGGCAGATACGCAGTATTTT CASSLTGGADTQYF
TRBD1 TRBJ1-1 - TRBV7-3 TGTGCCAGCAGCTTTGACAGGGGAGGGCAAGCTTTCTTT CASSFDRGGQAFF
- TRBJ1-1 - TRBV12-5 TGTGCTAGTGGTTTGGTACGTCACGGGAACACTGAAGCTTTCTTT CASGLVRHGNTEAFF
- TRBJ2-6 - TRBV19 TGTGCCAGTAGTACTTCAAATCTGAACTCTGGGGCCAACGTCCTGACTTTC CASSTSNLNSGANVLTF
TRBD1 TRBJ2-7 - TRBV4-1 TGCGCCAGCAGACTCAGGACAGGGGGATCCTACGAGCAGTACTTC CASRLRTGGSYEQYF
TRBD1 TRBJ2-3 - TRBV7-7 TGTGCCAGCAGCCGGGACAGGGGGGCAGATACGCAGTATTTT CASSRDRGADTQYF
TRBD1 TRBJ1-2 - TRBV29-1 TGCAGCGCTGCGTTGACAGGGGCCTATGGCTACACCTTC CSAALTGAYGYTF
- TRBJ2-5 - TRBV5-8 TGTGCCAGCGCCCAGGGGGGCAGTCAAGAGACCCAGTACTTC CASAQGGSQETQYF
- TRBJ1-6 - TRBV4-2 TGTGCCAGCAGCCAAGGGGGGTCCACCTATAATTCACCCCTCCACTTT CASSQGGSTYNSPLHF
TRBD1 TRBJ1-3 few TRBV10-3 TGTGCCATCAGTGACACAGGGGTGACTGGAAACACCATATATTTT CAISDTGVTGNTIYF
TRBD1 TRBJ1-2 - TRBV19 TGTGCCAGTAGTCCAACGAAGACAGGGGGCTTGTTTAATCGCACCTTC CASSPTKTGGLFNRTF
TRBD1 TRBJ2-6 - TRBV6-2/TRBV6-3 TGTGCCAGCAGTTACTCTGGCCAGGGGGCAGGTGGGGCCAACGTCCTGACTTTC CASSYSGQGAGGANVLTF